The clone carrying this T cell receptor (beta chain) was detected ten times or more. These data come from a study of CD8 T cells in ankylosing spondylitis. TCRdb re-called the 5' RACE reads with MiXCR, one entry per CDR3 protein. The top ten clones hold around 2% of a sample with about 69,000 distinct CDR3 sequences, 5.3% of them seen once. Source material: blood, either unsorted or a sorted T cell fraction (not recorded which). The source of this sequence is a male donor with ankylosing spondylitis or in good health (not recorded which).

In DNA form, the CDR3 reads TGCGCCAGCAGCTCCGGGATGGATACGCAGTATTTT. Amino acids: CASSSGMDTQYF. J is TRBJ2-3 and V is TRBV5-1; possibly TRBD2 for D (5 bases). The CDR3 totals 12 residues. Deletions cut 3 bases from V and 6 bases from J, with 8 bases between. Germline V gene lookup returns CDR1 SGHRS and CDR2 YFSETQ.